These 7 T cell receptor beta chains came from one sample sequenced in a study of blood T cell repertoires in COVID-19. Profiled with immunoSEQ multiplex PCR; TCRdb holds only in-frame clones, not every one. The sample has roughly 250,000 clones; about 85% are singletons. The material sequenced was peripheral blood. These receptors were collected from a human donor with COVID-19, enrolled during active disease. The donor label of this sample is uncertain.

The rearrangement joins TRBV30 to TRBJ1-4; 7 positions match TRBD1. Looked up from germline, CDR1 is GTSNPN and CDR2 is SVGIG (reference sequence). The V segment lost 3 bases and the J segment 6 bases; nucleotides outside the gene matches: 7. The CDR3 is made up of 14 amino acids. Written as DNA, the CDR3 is TGTGCCTGGAGCCCGGGACAGATGGATGAAAAACTGTTTTTT. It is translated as CAWSPGQMDEKLFF.

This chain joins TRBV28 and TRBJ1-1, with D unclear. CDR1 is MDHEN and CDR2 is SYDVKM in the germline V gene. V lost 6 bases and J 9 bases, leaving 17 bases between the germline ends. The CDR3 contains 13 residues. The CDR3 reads CASSSISPGKAFF. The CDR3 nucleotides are TGTGCCAGCAGCTCCATCAGTCCGGGGAAAGCTTTCTTT.

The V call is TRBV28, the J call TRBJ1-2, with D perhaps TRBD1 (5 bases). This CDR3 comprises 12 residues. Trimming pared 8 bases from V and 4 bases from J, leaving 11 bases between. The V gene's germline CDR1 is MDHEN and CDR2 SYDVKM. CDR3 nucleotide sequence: TGTGCCAGCGTAGGGACTTTCTATGGCTACACCTTC. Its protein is CASVGTFYGYTF.

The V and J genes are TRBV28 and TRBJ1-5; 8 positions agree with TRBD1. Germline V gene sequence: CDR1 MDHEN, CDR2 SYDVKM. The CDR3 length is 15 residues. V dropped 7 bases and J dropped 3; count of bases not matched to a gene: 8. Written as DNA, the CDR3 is TGTGCCAGCACCACGACGGGACAGGACAATCAGCCCCAGCATTTT. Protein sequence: CASTTTGQDNQPQHF.

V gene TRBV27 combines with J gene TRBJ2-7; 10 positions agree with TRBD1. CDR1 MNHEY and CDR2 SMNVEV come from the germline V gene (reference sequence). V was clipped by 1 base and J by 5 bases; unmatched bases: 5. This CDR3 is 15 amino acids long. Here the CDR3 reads CASSLWEGQGNEQYF. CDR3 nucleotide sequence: TGTGCCAGCAGTTTATGGGAGGGACAGGGGAACGAGCAGTACTTC.

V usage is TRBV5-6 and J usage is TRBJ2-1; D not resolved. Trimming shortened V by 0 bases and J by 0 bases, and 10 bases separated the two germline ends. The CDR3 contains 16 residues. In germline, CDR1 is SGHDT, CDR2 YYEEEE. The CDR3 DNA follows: TGTGCCAGCAGCTTGGAACAGTCAGCCTCCTACAATGAGCAGTTCTTC. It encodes CASSLEQSASYNEQFF.

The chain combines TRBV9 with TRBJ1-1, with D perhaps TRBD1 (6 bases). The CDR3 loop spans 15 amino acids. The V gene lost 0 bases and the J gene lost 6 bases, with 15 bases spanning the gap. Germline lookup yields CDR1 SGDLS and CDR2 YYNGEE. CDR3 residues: CASSVVAGDGAEAFF. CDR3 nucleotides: TGTGCCAGCAGCGTAGTTGCAGGGGACGGAGCTGAAGCTTTCTTT.